These T cell receptor beta chains were read from a single sample in a study of OX40 agonist ivuxolimab in advanced cancers. Assay: immunoSEQ multiplex PCR; the TCRdb copy retains only in-frame clones and omits some. The sample has around 60,000 clones, 70% to 80% seen once; the top ten hold over 1%. The sample consisted of CD4+ or CD8+ T cells sorted from blood, taken in a trial of the OX40 agonist ivuxolimab. The receptors shown here come from an adult with an advanced solid tumor such as melanoma, head and neck, liver or kidney cancer. Both conserved end residues are part of each CDR3. The D gene is left open where the match is weak. Clone sizes are given selectively: once, few, many, or a class where the clone is expanded.

D: -
J: TRBJ1-1
size: -
V: TRBV18
DNA: TGTGCCAGCTCACCGTGGTCGGGCACTGAAGCTTTCTTT
CDR3: CASSPWSGTEAFF

D: TRBD2
J: TRBJ2-3
size: -
V: TRBV7-3
DNA: TGTGCCAGCAGCACGGGACTAGCGGGAGTAGATACGCAGTATTTT
CDR3: CASSTGLAGVDTQYF

D: -
J: TRBJ2-1
size: -
V: TRBV19
DNA: TGTGCCAGTAGTCCCCTTGGGGGGGAGCAGTTCTTC
CDR3: CASSPLGGEQFF

D: -
J: TRBJ1-3
size: -
V: TRBV5-5
DNA: TGTGCCAGCAGCTTGTGGCAGCTGAAGAAGGGAAACACCATATATTTT
CDR3: CASSLWQLKKGNTIYF

D: TRBD2
J: TRBJ2-3
size: -
V: TRBV5-1
DNA: TGCGCCAGCAGCCTACCGGGGACTAGTAGCACAGATACGCAGTATTTT
CDR3: CASSLPGTSSTDTQYF

D: -
J: TRBJ1-4
size: -
V: TRBV30
DNA: TGTGCCTGGAGTGCACAGAGGAATGAAAAACTGTTTTTT
CDR3: CAWSAQRNEKLFF

D: TRBD1
J: TRBJ2-7
size: -
V: TRBV5-5
DNA: TGTGCCAGCAGCTTGGTTTGGACAGGGGCCGAGCAGTACTTC
CDR3: CASSLVWTGAEQYF

D: TRBD2
J: TRBJ2-1
size: -
V: TRBV7-2
DNA: TGTGCCAGCAGGACACTAGCGGGGGGGCGAGGGTACAATGAGCAGTTCTTC
CDR3: CASRTLAGGRGYNEQFF

D: TRBD1
J: TRBJ1-2
size: -
V: TRBV18
DNA: TGTGCCAGCTCACCAGAGGGGACAGGAATCTATGGCTACACCTTC
CDR3: CASSPEGTGIYGYTF

D: -
J: TRBJ2-1
size: -
V: TRBV7-9
DNA: TGTGCCAGCAGCTTATCTACGTATGAGCAGTTCTTC
CDR3: CASSLSTYEQFF

D: -
J: TRBJ1-1
size: once
V: TRBV5-1
DNA: TGCGCCAGCAGCTCCCGGCTCGACAGTGAAGCTTTCTTT
CDR3: CASSSRLDSEAFF

D: TRBD2
J: TRBJ2-1
size: -
V: TRBV7-3
DNA: TGTGCCAGCAGCTTAACAGCGGGAGTTTACAATGAGCAGTTCTTC
CDR3: CASSLTAGVYNEQFF

D: TRBD1
J: TRBJ1-1
size: -
V: TRBV7-9
DNA: TGTGCCAGCAGCTTATCGGCAGGGGGTACTGAAGCTTTCTTT
CDR3: CASSLSAGGTEAFF

D: -
J: TRBJ2-2
size: once
V: TRBV7-9
DNA: TGTGCCAGCAGCGGGGGAAGCACCGGGGAGCTGTTTTTT
CDR3: CASSGGSTGELFF

D: -
J: TRBJ1-5
size: -
V: TRBV28
DNA: TGTGCCAGCAGTCCGCCCCGGGACGCTGATCAGCCCCAGCATTTT
CDR3: CASSPPRDADQPQHF

D: TRBD1
J: TRBJ1-6
size: -
V: TRBV5-4
DNA: TGTGCCAGCAGCCAGGACAGGGCATCACCCCTCCACTTT
CDR3: CASSQDRASPLHF

D: -
J: TRBJ2-7
size: -
V: TRBV18
DNA: TGTGCCAGCTCAGGGACGCAGAGCTCCTACGAGCAGTACTTC
CDR3: CASSGTQSSYEQYF